The 5 T cell receptor beta chains listed next were all sequenced from one sample in a study of blood T cell repertoires in COVID-19. Data came from immunoSEQ multiplex PCR; TCRdb stores just in-frame clones and leaves some out. The data contain over 100,000 clones, just under 90% of them singletons. The specimen sequenced was peripheral blood. Receptors were obtained from a human donor in a cohort sampled during active COVID-19.

The gene calls are TRBV6-6 and TRBJ2-7, with TRBD2 matching over 7 bases. V lost 0 bases to trimming and J lost 3 bases; unmatched junction nucleotides: 2. This CDR3 has 14 residues. Germline V CDR1 and CDR2: MNHNY, SVGAGI (reference sequence). The CDR3 loop reads CASSYSAGFYEQYF. The CDR3 nucleotides are TGTGCCAGCAGTTACTCAGCGGGGTTCTACGAGCAGTACTTC.

The rearrangement links TRBV28 to TRBJ2-1, with TRBD2 matching 11 bases. Germline CDR1 MDHEN, CDR2 SYDVKM. The CDR3 is 17 amino acids. The V gene end was trimmed by 2 bases and the J gene end by 7 bases; junction bases not matched to a gene: 10. CDR3 nucleotides: TGTGCCAGCAGTTTAGGTAGCGGGGGGGGTTTGGTGAATGAGCAGTTCTTC. Its translation: CASSLGSGGGLVNEQFF.

This sequence joins TRBV19 and TRBJ1-5; D perhaps matches TRBD1 (5 bases). The CDR3 is made up of 16 amino acids. Trimming shortened V by 3 bases and J by 6 bases, and 18 bases separated the two germline ends. The germline V gene has CDR1 LNHDA and CDR2 SQIVND (reference sequence). The CDR3 nucleotides are TGTGCCAGTAGTATGGGCTCCTGGCAGGGCGGTCAGCCCCAGCATTTT. Translating it yields CASSMGSWQGGQPQHF.

This chain joins TRBV3-1 (or the pseudogene TRBV3-2) and TRBJ1-6; D is perhaps TRBD1 (5 bases). The germline CDR1 and CDR2 sequences are LGHDT and YNNKEL (reference sequence). The CDR3 sequence is 16 residues long. V lost 3 bases, J lost 7 bases, and 16 bases lay in between. The CDR3 loop reads CASSHRAGVTNSPLHF. The DNA for the CDR3 is TGTGCCAGCAGCCACCGCGCGGGGGTAACCAATTCACCCCTCCACTTT.

This clone has just one count. The rearrangement links TRBV18 to TRBJ2-7; D call uncertain. The CDR3 runs 15 residues. Trimming left V 1 base short and J 4 bases short, with 14 bases between. The germline gives CDR1 KGHSH, CDR2 LQKENI. The CDR3 DNA sequence: TGTGCCAGCTCACCACTTGCTGGTTCCCAGTACGAGCAGTACTTC. Protein: CASSPLAGSQYEQYF.